A selection of T cell receptor beta chains follows, all from one sample in a study of regulatory T cells in long-lasting Graves disease. MiXCR, applied by TCRdb to the multiplex PCR reads, yields one record per CDR3 protein. This sample has 300,000 to 400,000 distinct CDR3 sequences; 16% occur once, and the top ten carry roughly 29%. This sample also belongs to another study, concerning T cells in Graves' hyperthyroidism and ophthalmopathy.

The sequencing here drew on peripheral blood mononuclear cells (PBMCs), taken at new diagnosis, from a patient treated with antithyroid drugs. Receptors were obtained from a man aged 35 to 55 with Graves disease. Both conserved end residues are part of each CDR3. D genes are given only for firm matches. Not all rows give a size; the values are once, few, many and, for expanded clones, a class.

V,J,D,size,CDR3,DNA
TRBV11-3,TRBJ2-5,TRBD1,few,CASSPGQATWETQYF,TGTGCCAGCAGCCCGGGACAGGCCACCTGGGAGACCCAGTACTTC
TRBV12-3/TRBV12-4,TRBJ1-1,.,many,CASSSTGTGEAFF,TGTGCCAGCAGTTCCACGGGGACGGGTGAAGCTTTCTTT
TRBV20-1,TRBJ2-2,.,many,CSAREDSSGHTGELFF,TGCAGTGCTAGGGAGGACTCCTCGGGGCACACCGGGGAGCTGTTTTTT
TRBV3-1,TRBJ2-7,TRBD2,many,CASSQRTRGNYEQYF,TGTGCCAGCAGCCAAAGGACTAGAGGGAACTACGAGCAGTACTTC
TRBV6-5,TRBJ2-5,TRBD2,many,CASSYGWARGGGRQETQYF,TGTGCCAGCAGTTACGGATGGGCCCGGGGCGGGGGGCGCCAAGAGACCCAGTACTTC
TRBV28,TRBJ1-2,.,few,CASSLKGDGYTF,TGTGCCAGCAGTTTAAAAGGGGATGGCTACACCTTC
TRBV19,TRBJ2-5,.,many,CASSIGRETQYF,TGTGCCAGTAGTATTGGAAGGGAGACCCAGTACTTC
TRBV6-5,TRBJ2-6,.,.,CASSYERLGANVLTF,TGTGCCAGCAGTTACGAGAGGTTGGGGGCCAACGTCCTGACTTTC
TRBV20-1,TRBJ2-1,.,many,CSAREVSYNEQFF,TGCAGTGCTAGAGAGGTCTCCTACAATGAGCAGTTCTTC
TRBV20-1,TRBJ2-2,.,.,CSARQGRRGNTGELFF,TGCAGTGCTAGACAGGGGCGACGGGGGAACACCGGAGAGCTGTTTTTT
TRBV18,TRBJ1-1,.,many,CASSTPRSRTTGTEAFF,TGTGCCAGCTCAACACCGCGAAGCAGAACAACAGGGACTGAAGCTTTCTTT
TRBV15,TRBJ1-1,TRBD1,many,CATSGGDRGEAFF,TGTGCCACCAGCGGGGGGGACAGGGGTGAAGCTTTCTTT
TRBV10-3,TRBJ2-2,.,.,CAIRGQFDTGELFF,TGTGCCATCAGAGGACAGTTTGACACCGGGGAGCTGTTTTTT
TRBV5-1,TRBJ2-7,.,many,CASSLRGGRYEQYF,TGCGCCAGCAGCTTGAGGGGGGGCCGGTACGAGCAGTACTTC
TRBV6-1,TRBJ1-5,.,many,CASSAYSQPQHF,TGTGCCAGCAGTGCCTATAGTCAGCCCCAGCATTTT
TRBV11-3,TRBJ2-7,.,many,CASRSNPTAYEQYF,TGTGCCAGCAGATCGAACCCGACAGCCTACGAGCAGTACTTC
TRBV2,TRBJ1-5,.,.,CATGLGSNQPQHF,TGTGCCACCGGGTTAGGGAGCAATCAGCCCCAGCATTTT
TRBV7-9,TRBJ2-3,.,many,CASSLYSEARISGDTQYF,TGTGCCAGCAGCTTGTACTCCGAGGCACGGATTTCTGGAGATACGCAGTATTTT
TRBV7-9,TRBJ2-1,.,few,CASSSVVSEEFF,TGTGCCAGCAGCTCCGTGGTGTCAGAGGAGTTCTTC
TRBV6-5,TRBJ2-7,TRBD1,many,CASSLKRDRGRYEQYF,TGTGCCAGCAGTTTAAAAAGGGACAGGGGGCGGTACGAGCAGTACTTC
TRBV2,TRBJ2-5,.,many,CASSAQSSAEETQYF,TGTGCCAGCAGTGCTCAGTCTAGCGCAGAAGAGACCCAGTACTTC
TRBV2,TRBJ2-7,.,.,CASTTGDSYEQYF,TGTGCCAGCACGACGGGGGACTCCTACGAGCAGTACTTC
TRBV9,TRBJ2-5,.,.,CASSGSGVQETQYF,TGTGCCAGCAGCGGCTCGGGAGTTCAAGAGACCCAGTACTTC
TRBV6-2/TRBV6-3,TRBJ2-1,TRBD2,many,CASSYHPSGDNNEQFF,TGTGCCAGCAGTTACCATCCTAGCGGGGACAACAATGAGCAGTTCTTC
TRBV3-1,TRBJ2-5,TRBD2,many,CASSQDYLAGLTQYF,TGTGCCAGCAGCCAAGATTACCTAGCGGGGTTGACCCAGTACTTC
TRBV2,TRBJ1-1,TRBD1,many,CASGQGAMRNTEAFF,TGTGCCAGCGGACAGGGGGCGATGAGAAACACTGAAGCTTTCTTT
TRBV4-3,TRBJ2-7,TRBD1,few,CASSHISGGSYEQYF,TGCGCCAGCAGCCATATCTCAGGGGGCTCGTACGAGCAGTACTTC
TRBV12-3/TRBV12-4,TRBJ1-6,.,many,CASSAGTENSPLHF,TGTGCCAGCAGCGCCGGGACCGAAAATTCACCCCTCCACTTT
TRBV20-1,TRBJ1-2,TRBD1,many,CSASRGPYGYTF,TGCAGTGCTAGTAGGGGGCCCTATGGCTACACCTTC
TRBV7-9,TRBJ2-1,TRBD2,few,CASSLSSGASYNEQFF,TGTGCCAGCAGCTTATCTAGCGGGGCATCCTACAATGAGCAGTTCTTC
TRBV20-1,TRBJ2-5,TRBD2,.,CSEKGTTQETQYF,TGCAGTGAGAAAGGGACTACTCAAGAGACCCAGTACTTC
TRBV7-2,TRBJ1-4,.,many,CASSPGLITEKLFF,TGTGCCAGCAGCCCGGGACTGATTACTGAAAAACTGTTTTTT
TRBV28,TRBJ2-1,TRBD2,.,CASSGAGVVYNEQFF,TGTGCCAGCAGTGGAGCGGGAGTCGTCTACAATGAGCAGTTCTTC
TRBV5-1,TRBJ2-3,TRBD2,.,CASSLAGEFTDTQYF,TGCGCCAGCAGCTTAGCGGGGGAATTCACAGATACGCAGTATTTT
TRBV6-1,TRBJ1-2,.,many,CASSRDGTDYGYTF,TGTGCCAGCAGTCGTGACGGAACCGACTATGGCTACACCTTC
TRBV27,TRBJ1-1,TRBD1,many,CASSPNGRGPMNTEAFF,TGTGCCAGCAGCCCTAATGGAAGGGGGCCGATGAACACTGAAGCTTTCTTT
TRBV5-1,TRBJ2-4,TRBD2,many,CASSTGTSWPIGIQYF,TGCGCCAGCAGCACGGGGACTAGCTGGCCGATCGGGATTCAGTACTTC
TRBV28,TRBJ2-1,TRBD2,many,CASSLPSGGADEQFF,TGTGCCAGCAGTCTACCTAGCGGGGGGGCCGATGAGCAGTTCTTC
TRBV4-1,TRBJ2-3,.,many,CASNQEGRADTQYF,TGCGCCAGCAACCAAGAGGGGCGCGCAGATACGCAGTATTTT
TRBV5-1,TRBJ2-7,.,many,CASSHSVSYEQYF,TGCGCCAGCAGCCATAGCGTAAGCTACGAGCAGTACTTC
TRBV29-1,TRBJ1-1,TRBD1,few,CSAGQEGAFF,TGCAGCGCAGGACAGGAGGGGGCTTTCTTT
TRBV15,TRBJ1-1,.,many,CATSRVWETEAFF,TGTGCCACCAGCAGAGTATGGGAGACTGAAGCTTTCTTT
TRBV12-3/TRBV12-4,TRBJ1-5,.,many,CASRPGRRNQPQHF,TGTGCCAGCAGACCGGGGAGGCGAAATCAGCCCCAGCATTTT
TRBV6-2/TRBV6-3,TRBJ2-3,TRBD2,many,CASSDWTSGGLTDTQYF,TGTGCCAGCAGTGATTGGACTAGCGGGGGTCTCACGGATACGCAGTATTTT
TRBV4-1,TRBJ1-2,.,many,CASSPGREGLYGYTF,TGCGCCAGCAGCCCTGGGAGAGAAGGTCTCTATGGCTACACCTTC
TRBV20-1,TRBJ1-1,.,many,CSARGSTGYTEAFF,TGCAGTGCTAGAGGCAGCACTGGATACACTGAAGCTTTCTTT
TRBV5-1,TRBJ2-1,TRBD2,.,CASSLGPGLAGYNEQFF,TGCGCCAGCAGCTTGGGCCCGGGACTAGCGGGATACAATGAGCAGTTCTTC
TRBV10-3,TRBJ2-2,.,few,CAINLADRSETGELFF,TGTGCCATCAACCTCGCTGACAGATCTGAGACCGGGGAGCTGTTTTTT
TRBV5-6,TRBJ2-7,.,many,CASSSTGLGDEQYF,TGTGCCAGCAGCTCTACAGGGTTGGGCGACGAGCAGTACTTC
TRBV5-1,TRBJ2-3,TRBD1,many,CASSPGQGPNTQYF,TGCGCCAGCAGCCCTGGACAGGGGCCTAATACGCAGTATTTT
TRBV3-1,TRBJ2-1,.,many,CASSQVGSGLSGYNEQFF,TGTGCCAGCAGCCAAGTGGGAAGTGGTCTTTCGGGGTACAATGAGCAGTTCTTC
TRBV6-4,TRBJ1-4,.,.,CASSFAANEKLFF,TGTGCCAGCAGTTTTGCAGCTAATGAAAAACTGTTTTTT
TRBV28,TRBJ2-3,TRBD1,.,CASSPYRGSTDTQYF,TGTGCCAGCAGTCCCTACAGGGGAAGCACAGATACGCAGTATTTT
TRBV19,TRBJ2-7,TRBD1,.,CASSVSGQDFNEQYF,TGTGCCAGTAGTGTCTCCGGACAGGACTTCAACGAGCAGTACTTC
TRBV20-1,TRBJ2-5,.,few,CSARPVRDGQETQYF,TGCAGTGCTAGACCCGTGAGGGACGGACAAGAGACCCAGTACTTC
TRBV2,TRBJ1-6,.,many,CASSGRAGSPSPLHF,TGTGCCAGCAGTGGGAGAGCAGGGTCCCCTTCACCCCTCCACTTT
TRBV5-4,TRBJ1-1,TRBD1,.,CASSKTGRTEAFF,TGTGCCAGCAGTAAGACAGGGAGGACTGAAGCTTTCTTT
TRBV4-2,TRBJ2-7,.,.,CASSQVDNPRGYEQYF,TGTGCCAGCAGCCAAGTCGACAATCCGAGGGGCTACGAGCAGTACTTC
TRBV12-3/TRBV12-4,TRBJ2-6,TRBD1,many,CASSPGQSSGANVLTF,TGTGCCAGCAGTCCGGGACAGAGCTCTGGGGCCAACGTCCTGACTTTC